The 13 T cell receptor beta chains below come from one sample, sequenced in a study of OX40 agonist ivuxolimab in advanced cancers. Profiling relied on immunoSEQ multiplex PCR, and the TCRdb table lists in-frame clones only, not all of them. The data show just over 45,000 clones, with around 94% seen just once and 8% to 13% held by the top ten. Specimen: CD4+ or CD8+ T cells sorted from blood, collected in a trial of the OX40 agonist ivuxolimab. These receptors were collected from an adult with an advanced solid tumor such as melanoma, head and neck, liver or kidney cancer.

As regards this clone: Relative to the germline gene, one junction end is altered; a read error may explain this. The J gene is TRBJ2-5, the V gene TRBV7-8, with D tentatively TRBD1 (6 bases). Germline V gene lookup returns CDR1 SGHVS and CDR2 FQNEAQ. The CDR3 contains 14 residues. The CDR3 sequence: CASTLQGPQETQYF. In nucleotides, the CDR3 is TGTGCCAGCACCTTACAGGGACCCCAAGAGACCCAGTACTTC.

The chain carries TRBV14 and TRBJ1-1; the D gene is possibly TRBD1 (5 bases). CDR1 and CDR2 (germline): SGHDN, FVKESK. Trimming removed 1 base at V and 0 bases at J, with 9 bases between. There are 15 residues in the CDR3. CDR3 protein: CASSQVGGMNTEAFF. DNA for the CDR3: TGTGCCAGCAGCCAAGTGGGGGGAATGAACACTGAAGCTTTCTTT.

V is TRBV9 and J is TRBJ2-3, with no clear D. V shed 4 bases and J shed 1 base, with 7 bases lying between them. The CDR3 runs to 13 residues. The germline CDR1 and CDR2 sequences are SGDLS and YYNGEE. For the CDR3, the DNA is TGTGCCAGCAGCCCGTACCGCACAGATACGCAGTATTTT. It specifies CASSPYRTDTQYF.

This sequence joins TRBV15 and TRBJ2-7; 9 nucleotides line up with TRBD2. The CDR3 length is 16 residues. V trimming: 4 bases; J trimming: 1 base; junction bases outside the gene matches: 8. The germline V gene has CDR1 LNHNV and CDR2 YYDKDF (reference sequence). The CDR3 coding sequence is TGTGCCACCAGCAAACATAGCGGGAGAGGGTCCTACGAGCAGTACTTC. Translating it yields CATSKHSGRGSYEQYF.

About this clone: Other DNA sequences in this specimen translate into the identical CDR3. The rearrangement joins TRBV7-9 to TRBJ2-1; D is undetermined. This CDR3 is built from 11 residues. Trimming took off 5 bases at V and 5 bases at J, with 4 bases between the two ends. The V gene's germline CDR1 is SEHNR and CDR2 FQNEAQ (reference sequence). CDR3 region: CASSLNNEQFF. Here the CDR3 DNA reads TGTGCCAGCAGCCTAAACAATGAGCAGTTCTTC.

This chain connects TRBV19 to TRBJ1-2, with 8 bases that match TRBD1. The germline CDR1 and CDR2 sequences are LNHDA and SQIVND (reference sequence). The length of the CDR3 is 15 residues. After removal of 3 bases from V and 2 bases from J, the junction contained 5 bases not matched to a gene. CDR3 DNA: TGTGCCAGTAGTATGACAGGGGAATTCAACTATGGCTACACCTTC. This gives the protein CASSMTGEFNYGYTF.

The chain links TRBV5-4 to TRBJ1-1, with D unclear. CDR1 and CDR2 (germline): SGHNT, YYREEE (reference sequence). The length of the CDR3 is 16 residues. V gave up 2 bases and J gave up 0 bases, with 14 bases separating them. This CDR3 reads CASSFGYSVMNTEAFF. CDR3 DNA sequence: TGTGCCAGCAGCTTCGGTTACAGCGTGATGAACACTGAAGCTTTCTTT.

The chain combines TRBV6-5 with TRBJ1-2; D remains unclear. The CDR3 spans 10 residues. CDR1 is MNHEY, CDR2 SVGAGI, per germline. Deletions cut 10 bases from V and 8 bases from J, with 11 bases between. The DNA for the CDR3 is TGTGCCACTCGTTGGGGAGGCTACACCTTC. Protein: CATRWGGYTF.

DNA for the CDR3: TGCGCCAGCAGCCAAGAGCAGGGGTTGCACACTGAAGCTTTCTTT. This translates into CASSQEQGLHTEAFF. This chain links TRBV4-1 with TRBJ1-1; D may be TRBD1 (6 bases). This CDR3 comprises 15 residues. V was clipped by 0 bases and J by 3 bases, with 11 bases between them. Germline V gene sequence: CDR1 MGHRA, CDR2 YSYEKL.

This clone was recorded once. The V gene is TRBV27, the J gene TRBJ1-5, with a weak D call TRBD1 (5 bases). Germline CDR1 MNHEY, CDR2 SMNVEV (reference sequence). V was shortened by 3 bases and J by 0 bases, with 9 bases between the two germline ends. The CDR3 runs 15 residues. Here the CDR3 DNA reads TGTGCCAGCAGTTTTGGAGGGGTTAGCAATCAGCCCCAGCATTTT. Translation gives CASSFGGVSNQPQHF.

The genes are TRBV27 and TRBJ2-4; D unclear. CDR1 is MNHEY and CDR2 is SMNVEV in the germline V gene (reference sequence). V lost 5 bases and J 3 bases, leaving 14 bases between the germline ends. The CDR3 consists of 15 residues. DNA for the CDR3: TGTGCCAGCAGTCCCTCATCGGGTGGCAAAAACATTCAGTACTTC. It yields the protein CASSPSSGGKNIQYF.

The gene calls are TRBV2 and TRBJ1-5; the D gene is possibly TRBD1 (5 bases). Germline lookup yields CDR1 SNHLY and CDR2 FYNNEI. Trimming removed 3 bases from V and 5 bases from J, with 17 bases in between. The CDR3 extends over 16 amino acids. For the CDR3, the DNA is TGTGCCAGCAGTGATCATAGTACAGGCTTGGATCAGCCCCAGCATTTT. Amino acid sequence: CASSDHSTGLDQPQHF.

The chain has TRBV11-3 and TRBJ1-1; 7 nucleotides match TRBD1. V trimming: 5 bases; J trimming: 1 base; junction bases outside the gene matches: 13. CDR1 and CDR2 from the germline V gene are SGHNT and YENEEA. The CDR3 sequence is 17 residues long. Here the CDR3 DNA reads TGTGCCAGCAGCCCGTTAGCCGAGGGGGCGTCGAACACTGAAGCTTTCTTT. It encodes CASSPLAEGASNTEAFF.